A single sample gave rise to the 14 T cell receptor beta chains below, sequenced in a study of PD-1 blockade in mismatch repair-deficient tumors. The protocol was immunoSEQ multiplex PCR, while the TCRdb copy is restricted to in-frame clones and leaves out a portion. Of 60,000 to 75,000 clones listed, 88% are singletons. The sequencing used peripheral blood, collected 52 weeks after starting pembrolizumab. The receptors here all came from an adult with mismatch repair-deficient cancer.

The rearrangement uses TRBV19 and TRBJ2-7; 8 nucleotides match TRBD1. The length of the CDR3 is 15 residues. Trimming cost V 5 bases and J 0 bases; bases outside gene matches: 6. Germline CDR1 reads LNHDA; CDR2 reads SQIVND (reference sequence). DNA of the CDR3: TGTGCCAGTAGTCTCGGGACAGGTTCCTCCTACGAGCAGTACTTC. Translation gives CASSLGTGSSYEQYF.

This clone has just a few counts. The genes are TRBV5-4 and TRBJ2-3, with D hard to call. The V gene lost 0 bases and the J gene lost 2 bases, with 10 bases spanning the gap. The CDR3 is made up of 15 amino acids. The germline gives CDR1 SGHNT, CDR2 YYREEE (reference sequence). The CDR3 nucleotides read TGTGCCAGCAGCTTGGGACCCTCAGCCACAGATACGCAGTATTTT. It yields the protein CASSLGPSATDTQYF.

The chain couples TRBV30 to TRBJ1-3; D unresolved. With 5 bases removed from V and 0 bases from J, the gap between germline ends came to 11 bases. Germline CDR1 reads GTSNPN; CDR2 reads SVGIG (reference sequence). The CDR3 has 14 amino acids. CDR3 sequence: CAWDPVSSGNTIYF. DNA of the CDR3: TGTGCCTGGGACCCAGTGAGCTCTGGAAACACCATATATTTT.

J is TRBJ2-1 and V is TRBV5-1, with TRBD2 identical over 10 bases. The CDR3 covers 14 residues. The germline gives CDR1 SGHRS, CDR2 YFSETQ. The trim removed 6 bases at V and 4 bases at J, leaving 4 bases unmatched. The CDR3 sequence is CASTLAGGYNEQFF. The CDR3 nucleotides are TGCGCCAGCACCTTAGCGGGAGGTTACAATGAGCAGTTCTTC.

The CDR3 loop is CASSHGTSGNTDTQYF. The CDR3 DNA sequence: TGTGCCAGCAGCCACGGGACTAGCGGGAACACAGATACGCAGTATTTT. The V and J genes are TRBV14 and TRBJ2-3; 13 bases line up with TRBD2. CDR3 size: 16 residues. V lost 3 bases and J lost 2; bases outside the gene matches: 2. CDR1 is SGHDN and CDR2 is FVKESK in the germline V gene.

In its sample, this clone was seen once. V gene TRBV14 combines with J gene TRBJ2-7, with TRBD2 matching 7 bases. Germline values: CDR1 SGHDN, CDR2 FVKESK. The CDR3 runs to 14 residues. The ends lost 4 bases at V and 2 bases at J; junction bases unmatched: 5. CDR3 bases: TGTGCCAGCAGCCCCAGGGAGGGCCCCTACGAGCAGTACTTC. Amino acids: CASSPREGPYEQYF.

The J gene is TRBJ1-1, the V gene TRBV7-9; D gene ambiguous. The CDR3 has 13 amino acids. V gave up 3 bases and J gave up 1 base, with 6 bases separating them. The germline gives CDR1 SEHNR, CDR2 FQNEAQ (reference sequence). Written as DNA, the CDR3 is TGTGCCAGCAGCTTCCCAGGGAACACTGAAGCTTTCTTT. Protein product: CASSFPGNTEAFF.

J is TRBJ2-1 and V is TRBV6-1; D is tentatively TRBD1 or TRBD2 (5 bases each). V dropped 10 bases and J dropped 0 bases, with 7 bases sitting between them. The germline V gene has CDR1 MNHNS and CDR2 SASEGT. CDR3 length: 12 residues. CDR3 in DNA: TGTGCCATCGGGACCTCCTACAATGAGCAGTTCTTC. Amino acids: CAIGTSYNEQFF.

The rearrangement joins TRBV30 to TRBJ1-3, with D unclear. From germline, CDR1 is GTSNPN and CDR2 SVGIG (reference sequence). This CDR3 is built from 13 residues. V lost 4 bases and J lost 1, with 8 bases in between. The CDR3 DNA reads TGTGCCTGGACACAGATTTCTGGAAACACCATATATTTT. Its translation is CAWTQISGNTIYF.

The V gene is TRBV5-1, the J gene TRBJ2-1; 7 bases match TRBD1. Germline V gene sequence: CDR1 SGHRS, CDR2 YFSETQ. This CDR3 is built from 15 residues. Unmatched junction bases numbered 6, after V lost 2 bases and J lost 4 bases. CDR3 nucleotides: TGCGCCAGCAGCTTAACGGACAGGCCATACAATGAGCAGTTCTTC. Translation: CASSLTDRPYNEQFF.

The CDR3: CSVATGGNQPQHF. Here the CDR3 DNA reads TGCAGCGTTGCTACAGGGGGCAATCAGCCCCAGCATTTT. The chain combines TRBV29-1 with TRBJ1-5; 7 nucleotides match TRBD1. The ends lost 4 bases at V and 2 bases at J; junction bases unmatched: 2. Germline V lookup: CDR1 SQVTM, CDR2 ANQGSEA. This CDR3 is 13 amino acids long.

The chain uses TRBV7-9 and TRBJ2-7; D is unclear. The germline CDR1 and CDR2 sequences are SEHNR and FQNEAQ (reference sequence). Trimming took off 3 bases at V and 3 bases at J, with 15 bases between the two ends. The CDR3 runs to 15 residues. The CDR3: CASSFLSSINYEQYF. The CDR3 region has the DNA TGTGCCAGCAGCTTTTTGAGCAGCATCAACTACGAGCAGTACTTC.

This rearrangement joins TRBV2 to TRBJ2-1, with a tentative D call TRBD1 (6 bases). CDR3 size: 14 residues. Germline V gene lookup returns CDR1 SNHLY and CDR2 FYNNEI. V was trimmed by 4 bases and J by 6 bases, leaving 13 bases between them. CDR3 DNA sequence: TGTGCCAGCAGTGCCTTAACAGGGTTCAATGAGCAGTTCTTC. Translation: CASSALTGFNEQFF. Based on the CDR3 plus reference TRBV2 and TRBJ2-1, the full variable domain is EPEVTQTPSHQVTQMGQEVILRCVPISNHLYFYWYRQILGQKVEFLVSFYNNEISEKSEIFDDQFSVERPDGSNFTLKIRSTKLEDSAMYFCASSALTGFNEQFFGPGTRLTVL.

The chain has TRBV29-1 and TRBJ2-5; perhaps TRBD1 as D (6 bases). Germline CDR1 reads SQVTM; CDR2 reads ANQGSEA. The CDR3 is made up of 13 amino acids. V was trimmed by 3 bases and J by 0 bases, leaving 8 bases between them. CDR3 bases: TGCAGCGTTGAGGGACATAACCAAGAGACCCAGTACTTC. Protein sequence: CSVEGHNQETQYF.